The 9 T cell receptor beta chains given below trace back to one sample, sequenced in a study of T cells after yellow fever vaccination. TCRdb re-called the 5' RACE reads through MiXCR, storing one row per CDR3 protein. The sample lists about 25,000 distinct CDR3 sequences; 4.5% to 6% were seen once. Sample: PBMCs, either bulk or a sorted T-cell subset (CD4+, CD8+, memory, or dextramer-sorted; not recorded which), taken 15 days after the yellow fever booster vaccination. These receptors came from a man aged 25 to 45 who received the YFV17D yellow fever vaccine.

This clonotype has ten or more counts. The CDR3, as DNA: TGTGCCAGCAGCTTCCAGACTTATATGAACACTGAAGCTTTCTTT. It specifies CASSFQTYMNTEAFF. This chain connects TRBV5-6 to TRBJ1-1; D is uncertain. This CDR3 contains 15 residues. Germline V gene lookup returns CDR1 SGHDT and CDR2 YYEEEE. V was pared by 2 bases and J by 0 bases, with 11 bases between.

This clonotype was picked up many times. This sequence joins TRBV12-3 or TRBV12-4 and TRBJ1-2; unclear D gene. Trimming removed 6 bases from V and 8 bases from J, with 22 bases in between. The CDR3 extends over 15 amino acids. The chain's CDR3 is CASSPSGYSIRGYTF. The DNA of the CDR3 is TGTGCCAGCAGCCCCTCCGGTTACAGTATAAGAGGCTACACCTTC.

At least ten counts were recorded for this clonotype. The chain employs TRBV18 and TRBJ2-7, with D tentatively TRBD2 (6 bases). The V and J ends lost 6 bases and 6 bases respectively, with 12 bases between them. CDR1 and CDR2 from the germline V gene are KGHSH and LQKENI. CDR3 length equals 12 residues. The CDR3 loop reads CASSGVGGEQYF. CDR3 DNA: TGTGCCAGCTCGGGAGTGGGAGGCGAGCAGTACTTC.

J is TRBJ2-1 and V is TRBV5-3; D is ambiguous. TRBV5-3 is known as an ORF, though its function is uncertain. V was cut by 9 bases and J by 5 bases, with 18 bases left in between. The CDR3 extends over 14 amino acids. DNA of the CDR3: TGTGCCATGGGCCCCGGGCTAGGTGACAATGAGCAGTTCTTC. Its protein is CAMGPGLGDNEQFF.

This clonotype has a count of ten or more. Here the CDR3 DNA reads TGTGCCAGCAGCTCTAGCGGGAGAGGGGCCTACAATGAGCAGTTCTTC. Translation gives CASSSSGRGAYNEQFF. The V call is TRBV5-6, the J call TRBJ2-1; 10 bases match TRBD2. V dropped 3 bases and J dropped 2; count of bases not matched to a gene: 5. CDR3 length: 16 residues. Germline loops: CDR1 SGHDT, CDR2 YYEEEE.

This clonotype was picked up many times. This chain uses TRBV24-1 with TRBJ2-1; the match to TRBD2 covers 14 bases. This CDR3 spans 18 amino acids. Germline trimming cut 1 base from V and 10 bases from J; bases unmatched to any gene: 11. Germline V gives CDR1 KGHDR, CDR2 SFDVKD. Here the CDR3 reads CATSDLSPTSGRADEQFF. The DNA of the CDR3 is TGTGCCACCAGTGATTTAAGCCCGACTAGCGGGAGGGCCGACGAGCAGTTCTTC.

This clonotype was seen repeatedly, ten times or more. The CDR3 sequence: CASSLERPGQETQYF. In DNA, the CDR3 is TGTGCCAGCAGCTTAGAGCGACCCGGCCAAGAGACCCAGTACTTC. The chain joins TRBV7-9 to TRBJ2-5, with D unclear. The germline V gene has CDR1 SEHNR and CDR2 FQNEAQ (reference sequence). There are 15 residues in the CDR3. Between the trimmed V and J ends, which lost 1 base and 1 base, there was a span of 10 bases.

The chain couples TRBV11-2 to TRBJ2-7; 12 bases fit TRBD2. Trimming at V came to 5 bases and at J to 10 bases, leaving 24 bases not matched to a gene. The CDR3 loop spans 19 amino acids. Germline V gene sequence: CDR1 SGHAT, CDR2 FQNNGV. DNA of the CDR3: TGTGCCAGCAGCCCCCTTGGGGCTAGCGGGAGGGACGGTTTGGTTCGTCAGTACTTC. Translating it yields CASSPLGASGRDGLVRQYF.

This clonotype was recorded at least ten times. The chain joins TRBV30 to TRBJ2-2; no reliable D call. This CDR3 contains 14 residues. Germline assignment: CDR1 GTSNPN and CDR2 SVGIG (reference sequence). The V end was cut by 2 bases, the J end by 3 bases, with 10 bases between. CDR3 amino acids: CAWSTGSHTGELFF. Here the CDR3 DNA reads TGTGCCTGGAGTACTGGGTCCCACACCGGGGAGCTGTTTTTT.